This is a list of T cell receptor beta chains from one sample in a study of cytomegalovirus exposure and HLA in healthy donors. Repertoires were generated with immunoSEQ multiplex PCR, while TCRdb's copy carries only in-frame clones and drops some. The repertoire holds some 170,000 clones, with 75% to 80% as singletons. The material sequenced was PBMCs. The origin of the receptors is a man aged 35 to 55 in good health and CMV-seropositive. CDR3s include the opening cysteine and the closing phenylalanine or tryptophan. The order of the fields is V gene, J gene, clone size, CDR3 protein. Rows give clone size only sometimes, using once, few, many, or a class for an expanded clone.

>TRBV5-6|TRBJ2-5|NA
CASSPAGTPGETQYF
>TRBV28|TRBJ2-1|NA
CASPPFGLAGWNEQFF
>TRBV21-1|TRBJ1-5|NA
CASSKFSGQGGMVGNQPQHF
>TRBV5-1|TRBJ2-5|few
CASSLAGTGGQETQYF
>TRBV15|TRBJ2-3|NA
CATSRRIAGPWDTQYF
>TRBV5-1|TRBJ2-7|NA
CASSFDSYEQYF
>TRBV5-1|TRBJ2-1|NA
CASSQGLAGIGSYNEQFF
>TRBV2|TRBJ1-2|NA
CASSELEGAHHYGYTF
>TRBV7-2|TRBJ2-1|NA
CASSLDSHNEQFF
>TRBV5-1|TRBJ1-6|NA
CASSLGAGQKSPLHF
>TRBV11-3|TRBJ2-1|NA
CASSLRELTSNEQFF
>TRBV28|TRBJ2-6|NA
CASSLEGQGNSGANVLTF
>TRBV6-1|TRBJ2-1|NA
CASSDGTSGRGNEQFF
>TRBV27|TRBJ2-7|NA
CASSLRGGGREQYF
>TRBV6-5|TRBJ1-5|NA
CASSVTGSSNQPQHF
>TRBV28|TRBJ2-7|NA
CASSLPGYEQYF
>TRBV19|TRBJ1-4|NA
CASSSRGGTGEKLFF
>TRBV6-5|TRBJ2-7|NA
CASSPAGQRYEQYF
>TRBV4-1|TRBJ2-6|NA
CASSRGGLIAGANGLTF
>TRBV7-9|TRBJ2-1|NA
CASSLVPGTDNEQFF